This TCR beta chain was captured by sequencing in a study of neoadjuvant nivolumab and ipilimumab in lung cancer. Findings of the study overall: Compared with tumor-adjacent uninvolved lung, resected tumors showed greater richness and clonality.

As for this clone: Its specificity is not known.

CDR3 size: 15 residues. V shed 5 bases and J 4 bases; nucleotides not matched to a gene: 9. Germline CDR1 is SGHTA and CDR2 is FQGNSA. Clones were sequenced by immunoSEQ multiplex PCR, and TCRdb holds only the in-frame ones, with some missing. The repertoire has 4,700 or so clones, more than 60% of them found once; the top ten carry around 13%. Sequenced here: adjacent normal lung tissue, sampled after neoadjuvant nivolumab, alone or with ipilimumab, at or shortly before surgery. The sequence came from an adult with non-small cell lung cancer. The chain carries TRBV7-2 and TRBJ1-1; 8 bases match TRBD1. The CDR3 DNA is TGTGCCAGCAGCGCTTCCACAGGGGGGCCCACTGAAGCTTTCTTT. Protein product: CASSASTGGPTEAFF.